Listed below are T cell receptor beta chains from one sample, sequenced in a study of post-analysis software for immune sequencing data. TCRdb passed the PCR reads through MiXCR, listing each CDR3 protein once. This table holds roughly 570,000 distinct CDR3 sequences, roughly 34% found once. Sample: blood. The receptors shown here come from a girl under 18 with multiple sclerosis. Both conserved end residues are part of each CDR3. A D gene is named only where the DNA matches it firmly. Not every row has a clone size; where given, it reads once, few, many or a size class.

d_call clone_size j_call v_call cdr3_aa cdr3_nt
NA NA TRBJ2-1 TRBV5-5 CASSLLASEKQFF TGTGCCAGCAGCTTGTTGGCTAGCGAGAAGCAGTTCTTC
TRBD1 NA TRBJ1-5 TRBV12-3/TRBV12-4 CASSPTGGGQPQHF TGTGCCAGCAGCCCTACAGGGGGCGGTCAGCCCCAGCATTTT
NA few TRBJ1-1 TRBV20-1 CSAQREGLNTEAFF TGCAGTGCTCAAAGAGAGGGCTTGAACACTGAAGCTTTCTTT
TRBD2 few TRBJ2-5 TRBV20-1 CSATLAGGQETQYF TGCAGTGCTACACTAGCGGGGGGACAAGAGACCCAGTACTTC
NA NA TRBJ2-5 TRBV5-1 CASSLSGTEQETQYF TGCGCCAGCAGCTTGTCCGGGACGGAACAAGAGACCCAGTACTTC
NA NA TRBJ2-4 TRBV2 CASGGPNEQYF TGTGCCAGCGGCGGACCCAATGAGCAGTACTTC
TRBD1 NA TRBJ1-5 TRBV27 CASGTGGSNQPQHF TGTGCCAGCGGGACAGGGGGTTCTAATCAGCCCCAGCATTTT
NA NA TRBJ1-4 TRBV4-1 CASSPVVGFDEKLFF TGCGCCAGCAGCCCAGTGGTGGGGTTCGATGAAAAACTGTTTTTT
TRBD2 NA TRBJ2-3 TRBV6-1 CASSRCTSGSNTDTQYF TGTGCCAGCAGCCGTTGTACTAGCGGGTCCAACACAGATACGCAGTATTTT
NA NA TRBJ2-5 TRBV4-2 CASSQELGLIQETQYF TGTGCCAGCAGCCAAGAACTGGGGCTGATCCAAGAGACCCAGTACTTC
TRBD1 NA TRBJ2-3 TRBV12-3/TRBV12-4 CASSRPGQQPDTQYF TGTGCCAGCAGTCGACCGGGACAGCAGCCAGATACGCAGTATTTT
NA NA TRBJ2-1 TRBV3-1 CASSQRERSGEQFF TGTGCCAGCAGCCAAAGGGAGAGGTCGGGTGAGCAGTTCTTC
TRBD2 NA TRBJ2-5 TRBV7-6 CASSRGLAGGPKETQYF TGTGCCAGCAGCCGAGGACTAGCGGGGGGGCCCAAAGAGACCCAGTACTTC
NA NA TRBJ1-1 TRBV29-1 CSALDRVNTEAFF TGCAGCGCTCTCGACAGAGTGAACACTGAAGCTTTCTTT
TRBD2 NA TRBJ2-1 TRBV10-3 CAIRGGLAGPRSYNEQFF TGTGCCATCAGGGGTGGACTAGCGGGGCCGCGCTCCTACAATGAGCAGTTCTTC
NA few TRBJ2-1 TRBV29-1 CSVAGTHYNEQFF TGCAGCGTTGCGGGCACCCATTACAATGAGCAGTTCTTC
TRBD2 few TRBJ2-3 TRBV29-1 CSARTSGGIVDTQYF TGCAGCGCAAGGACTAGCGGGGGAATCGTAGATACGCAGTATTTT
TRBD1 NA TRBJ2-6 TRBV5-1 CASSPGTGGLQGANVLTF TGCGCCAGCAGCCCCGGGACAGGGGGCTTGCAAGGGGCCAACGTCCTGACTTTC
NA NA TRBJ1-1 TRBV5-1 CASSLVGRGGSTEAFF TGCGCCAGCAGCTTGGTAGGTAGGGGGGGCTCCACTGAAGCTTTCTTT
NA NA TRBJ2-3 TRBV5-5 CASSGPGGGKDTQYF TGTGCCAGCAGCGGACCTGGCGGGGGCAAAGATACGCAGTATTTT
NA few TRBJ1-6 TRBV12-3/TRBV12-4 CASNAGLNSPLHF TGTGCCAGCAATGCGGGACTTAATTCACCCCTCCACTTT
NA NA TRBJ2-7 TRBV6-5 CASSNLAVVRGHEQYF TGTGCCAGCAGTAATCTCGCCGTGGTCAGGGGCCACGAGCAGTACTTC
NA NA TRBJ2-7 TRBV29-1 CSVSCGGIGAEQYF TGCAGCGTCTCCTGTGGGGGTATTGGGGCCGAGCAGTACTTC
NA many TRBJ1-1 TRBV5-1 CASSGGTSLTEAFF TGCGCCAGCAGCGGGGGGACGTCACTAACTGAAGCTTTCTTT
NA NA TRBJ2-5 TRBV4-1 CASSQVLTVQETRYF TGCGCCAGCAGCCAAGTCCTGACAGTCCAAGAGACCCGGTACTTC
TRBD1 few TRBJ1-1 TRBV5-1 CASSQRTGDTEAFF TGCGCCAGCAGCCAGAGGACAGGCGACACTGAAGCTTTCTTT
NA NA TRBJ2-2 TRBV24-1 CATSARRDTATGELFF TGTGCCACCAGTGCCCGTCGGGACACAGCCACCGGGGAGCTGTTTTTT
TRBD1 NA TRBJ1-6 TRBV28 CASSSWGQASSYNSPLHF TGTGCCAGCAGTTCTTGGGGACAGGCGAGCTCCTATAATTCACCCCTCCACTTT
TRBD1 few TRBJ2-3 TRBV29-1 CSVEAPVTGEFTDTQYF TGCAGCGTTGAAGCCCCAGTGACAGGGGAATTCACAGATACGCAGTATTTT
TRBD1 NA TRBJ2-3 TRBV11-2 CASSLWGTGGTDTQYF TGTGCCAGCAGCTTGTGGGGGACAGGGGGCACAGATACGCAGTATTTT
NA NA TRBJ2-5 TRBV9 CASSRGGVLQQYF TGTGCCAGCAGCAGGGGGGGCGTTCTCCAGCAGTACTTC
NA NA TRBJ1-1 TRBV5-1 CASGKTGNPEAFF TGCGCCAGCGGAAAGACAGGAAACCCTGAAGCTTTCTTT
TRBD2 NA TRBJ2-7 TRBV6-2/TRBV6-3 CASSSGAGHSYEQYF TGTGCCAGCAGTTCAGGAGCGGGGCACTCCTACGAGCAGTACTTC
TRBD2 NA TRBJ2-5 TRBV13 CASSLGASGGFQETQYF TGTGCCAGCAGCTTAGGGGCTAGCGGGGGCTTCCAAGAGACCCAGTACTTC
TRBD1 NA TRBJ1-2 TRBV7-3 CASSFGHRGRDYGYTF TGTGCCAGCAGCTTTGGACACAGGGGGCGAGACTATGGCTACACCTTC